The following is a T cell receptor beta chain sequence with its context. This entry comes from a study of CD8 T cells in Susac syndrome. This CDR3 is built from 14 residues. Trimming left V 1 base short and J 7 bases short, with 13 bases between. Germline V gene lookup returns CDR1 PRHDT and CDR2 FYEKMQ (reference sequence). Reverse transcription of about 0.45 to 1 ug RNA was performed with random hexamers. TCRdb re-called the immunoSEQ multiplex PCR reads through MiXCR, storing one row per CDR3 protein. The sample comprises 210,000 or so distinct CDR3 sequences, roughly nine tenths of which are singletons, and 0.1% to 0.15% rests with the top ten. The CD8+ and CD4+ T cells were isolated magnetically using a negative isolation approach, whereas the TEMRA cells were enriched by FACS.

The origin of this receptor is a human donor with multiple sclerosis. This chain joins TRBV13 and TRBJ2-5; tentative D call: TRBD2 (6 bases). Input material: CD8+ T cells from PBMCs. CDR3 DNA sequence: TGTGCCAGCAGCTTAGCGGAGGGACCCGCGACCCAGTACTTC. It encodes CASSLAEGPATQYF.